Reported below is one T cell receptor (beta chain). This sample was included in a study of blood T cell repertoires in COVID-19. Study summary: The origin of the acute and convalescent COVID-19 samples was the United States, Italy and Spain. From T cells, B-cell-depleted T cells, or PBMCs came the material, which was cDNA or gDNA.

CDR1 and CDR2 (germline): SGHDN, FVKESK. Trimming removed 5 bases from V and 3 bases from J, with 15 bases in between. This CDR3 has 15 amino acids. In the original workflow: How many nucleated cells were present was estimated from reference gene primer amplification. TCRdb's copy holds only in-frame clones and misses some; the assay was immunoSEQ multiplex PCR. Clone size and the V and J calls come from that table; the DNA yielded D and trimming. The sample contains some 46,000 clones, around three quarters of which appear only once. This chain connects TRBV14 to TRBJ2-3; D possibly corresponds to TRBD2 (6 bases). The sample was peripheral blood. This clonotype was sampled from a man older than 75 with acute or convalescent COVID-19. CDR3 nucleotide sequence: TGTGCCAGCAGCAAGGGACTTCCCTGGACAGATACGCAGTATTTT. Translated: CASSKGLPWTDTQYF. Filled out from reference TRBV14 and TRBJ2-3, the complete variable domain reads EAGVTQFPSHSVIEKGQTVTLRCDPISGHDNLYWYRRVMGKEIKFLLHFVKESKQDESGMPNNRFLAERTGGTYSTLKVQPAELEDSGVYFCASSKGLPWTDTQYFGPGTRLTVL.